Sequencing of this TCR beta chain was carried out in a study of identifying expanded T cells in peripheral blood. Sequencing used immunoSEQ multiplex PCR; TCRdb keeps in-frame clones, though not all of them. The repertoire consists of around 47,000 clones, with 70% to 85% occurring once and the leading ten covering around 15%. General study results and limits: About 1.3 clones differed between technical replicates, versus around 15 and 19 over time. Across healthy donors, higher total template counts meant significantly greater roughly 2-week count variance.

Germline assignment: CDR1 MGHRA and CDR2 YSYEKL. V lost 0 bases and J lost 3, with 14 bases in between. The CDR3 sequence is 17 residues long. This clone turned up a few times. The antigen remains undetermined. Collection occurred without any documented infections or immune events in donors. The V call is TRBV4-1, the J call TRBJ1-4, with no clear D. Sequencing used blood. This sequence originates from a person between 18 and 75 years old in good health. CDR3 coding DNA: TGCGCCAGCAGCCAAGATCGGGCAAGGGCCTCTAATGAAAAACTGTTTTTT. It codes for CASSQDRARASNEKLFF.